This T cell receptor (beta chain) derives from a study of cytomegalovirus exposure and HLA in healthy donors (dated by TCRdb to 2017 to 2019). Looking at the study overall: An earlier analysis of approximately 640 of the donors reported approximately 270 Gb of sequence data and about 100 million unique TCR beta sequences from 150 million to 200 million T cells. An early release covering just under 650 HLA-typed donors comprised roughly 300 gigabases of sequencing data and tens of millions of unique TCR sequences. Among the approximately 400 genotyped donors, approximately 82% belonged to the genetic ancestry cluster associated with self-reported Caucasian donors. The study was designed to test whether signatures of past pathogen exposure could be identified by cataloging public T cell receptors. The study used immunosequencing to profile the T cell repertoires of more than 650 subjects and linked those repertoires to cytomegalovirus serostatus. In addition to the first cohort of around 670 subjects, a separate validation cohort of approximately 130 different subjects was used. To predict cytomegalovirus infection status, the study brought together high-throughput TCR immunosequencing, statistical association of individual TCRs with disease status, and machine learning. A later analysis re-examined previously published TCR beta repertoires from roughly 720 donors and added high-resolution HLA genotyping to investigate patterns of TCR occurrence. The later analysis used no new phenotypic data to find candidate immune exposures, relying instead on TCR beta sequences and their occurrence across donors. To decide whether each TCR beta V gene segment behaved as functional or pseudogenic, an earlier analysis of approximately 590 of the donors relied on high-throughput TCR beta sequencing. Donor age, sex, ethnicity and CMV serostatus were compiled together with the repertoire data. In a later genetic analysis, genome-wide SNP genotypes for about three fifths of the roughly 670 donors were used, and that subset was treated as a discovery cohort. All discovery cohort repertoires had been generated on a single sequencing platform. HLA typing included class I and class II loci at four-digit resolution. The number of typed donors differed by locus: roughly 629-640 for A, B, C, DRB1 and DQB1; some 540 for DQA1; approximately 610 for DPA1; and approximately 450 for DPB1. About five DR-DQ haplotypes were treated as single units for association and clustering because of strong linkage in the cohort. Among roughly 370 genotyped donors of the cohort, an average of about 240,000 unique TCR beta nucleotide sequences were sequenced per donor, about a sixth of them non-productive.

The cohort consisted of more than 650 healthy bone marrow donors. All cohort members were sampled while nominally healthy, although unrecorded immune exposures were likely present. The donor tested CMV seropositive, placing the donor among the approximately 310 seropositive members of the cohort. A peripheral blood sample was collected from each donor, and TCR beta sequencing was performed on peripheral blood mononuclear cells. The Qiagen DNeasy Blood Extraction Kit was used to extract genomic DNA from the blood cell samples. Study-wide conclusions, independent of this receptor: In the study, approximately 160 TCR beta chains were listed as associated with cytomegalovirus. The sequencing pipeline was judged likely to have produced a cluster of highly shared sequence variants as a technical artifact. A few of the identified cytomegalovirus-associated TCR beta chains were confirmed in vitro to be specific for cytomegalovirus antigens. It was suggested by the authors that the approach could potentially be generalized to other disease states and immunological phenotypes. This cohort had only TCR beta chains sequenced, and the lack of alpha or paired-chain data limited which features could be detected. A later genetic analysis associated a missense DCLRE1C variant with V-gene and J-gene trimming of TCR beta chains, and an independent cohort replicated the association. A further reported finding was that TCR beta sequences accurately predicted the HLA-A and HLA-B alleles for most subjects in the first cohort. In a later genetic analysis, fewer N-insertions in productive TCRs were reported among donors in an Asian-associated ancestry cluster than the roughly 700-donor mean. Some 15 rarely observed V segments, including chromosome 9 orphons, were excluded from the earlier analysis of a few hundred of the donors because counts were too low. According to a later analysis, most CMV-associated TCR beta chains appeared to be HLA-restricted, and the HLA associations seemed to be driven largely by CMV exposure. Because the 87-base-pair reads could not distinguish some IMGT-functional V segments, including TRBV6-2 and TRBV6-3, those segments were excluded. When HLA alleles, especially DR and DQ, strongly co-occurred, attributing TCR associations to individual alleles was difficult. Several of the top co-occurrence clusters appeared to be linked to parvovirus B19, influenza, CMV and Epstein-Barr virus, according to a later analysis. In an earlier analysis of some 550 of the donors, most TCR beta V segments were observed in productive rearrangements about 87% or about 30% of the time, broadly matching IMGT annotations. Because HLA typing was missing for some donors at each locus, association tests included only the typed subset. In a later analysis, the rate of TCR association differed among HLA loci, with DRB1 alleles having the most associated TCRs and HLA-C alleles having the fewest. Correlated functional status among segregating V segments might reflect linkage disequilibrium, but an unknown experimental factor could not be ruled out. The classifier was reported to diagnose cytomegalovirus status with high specificity and sensitivity in both the original cohort and the validation cohort. In a later analysis, HLA-associated TCR beta chains were found to be more clonally expanded and to have lower generation probabilities than equally common non-associated chains. While some public TCRs were present in many individuals, most TCR sequences turned up only very rarely across donors. Sequencing depth was assumed to be roughly uniform across donors in the presence/absence analyses, though that assumption may not hold. The only immune exposure information available for the cohort was CMV serostatus. A later analysis associated 16,951 TCR beta sequences with specific HLA alleles at a false discovery rate of 0.05.

Including cysteine and phenylalanine, the CDR3 has 12 amino acids. CDR3 DNA is the only sequence kept; it has 36 bases, read in frame from the first base. CDR1 and CDR2 are drawn from the germline V gene: MNHEY, SVGAGI. Germline trimming amounts to 5 bases on V and 7 bases on J, with 2 as the count of junction bases outside the gene matches. As regards this clone: Which antigen it targets is not known. No clone much larger than this one lies a single base away; base qualities are absent.

Receptor amplification or capture employed the immunoSEQ multiplex PCR assay. For the multiplex PCR, a mixture combining 60 forward primers for TCR Vbeta segments and 13 reverse primers for TCR Jbeta segments was used. A multiplex PCR assay on genomic DNA amplified the CDR3 region of rearranged TCR beta genes. Amplified TCR beta libraries were sequenced as 87-base-pair reads on the Illumina HiSeq System. In the paper's pipeline: Across the 500 to 750 repertoires, a later analysis counted 78 million or so unique TCR beta chains, roughly 11 million of which were shared by at least two donors. Raw reads were error-corrected and collapsed into unique sequences by a nearest-neighbor algorithm in which closely related sequences were merged to remove PCR and sequencing errors. To assign V, D and J gene segments, CDR3 sequences were aligned to IMGT reference sequences. Each retained sequence needed at least a six-nucleotide match to both a V gene segment and a J gene segment. Rearrangements were called productive when the CDR3 lacked stop codons and stayed in frame with V and J; all others were non-productive. Following IMGT convention, CDR3 was defined as the stretch from the second conserved V-encoded cysteine up to the conserved J-encoded phenylalanine. The earlier analysis of a few hundred of the donors excluded sequences that lacked an unambiguous match to a single V gene segment. In an earlier analysis of more than 500 of the donors, a V segment was called functional when productive rearrangements were above 56.7%, and segregating when the standard deviation between donors exceeded 5%. To diagnose cytomegalovirus status from the catalog of TCR beta chain sequences, a statistical classification framework was built. In a later analysis, TCR nucleotide sequences were compared against IMGT/GENE-DB human TR gene sequences so that V and J genes could be assigned. In a later analysis, CDR3 sequences and most-parsimonious VDJ recombination scenarios were assigned using the TCRdist pipeline. A later analysis defined each TCR beta chain by its CDR3 amino acid sequence plus V-gene family, and excluded reads lacking a unique V-gene family. As a way to deal with suspected cross-contamination and a sequencing artifact, a later analysis dropped roughly 620 nucleotide sequences that were highly shared and had low generation probability. In a later analysis, a clonal expansion index was calculated for each public chain from normalized within-repertoire ranks of inferred template counts. In a later analysis, generation probabilities were computed using a VDJ recombination model fitted to out-of-frame rearrangements, and the results were checked against IGoR. In a later analysis, TCR-TCR, TCR-HLA and TCR-CMV co-occurrence was scored with hypergeometric tests, and a repertoire-size bias correction was applied to TCR pairs. False discovery rates were estimated in a later analysis by permuting HLA or CMV assignments 20 times. In a later analysis, co-occurring TCRs were grouped using DBSCAN, with TCRdist sequence similarity added in when clustering inside HLA-allele-positive subsets. Co-occurrence clustering excluded repertoires with fewer than 30,000 or more than 120,000 public chains, plus five with anomalous nucleotide sharing. Here the immuneACCESS table is served through TCRdb, limited to in-frame sequences with V and J called. Missing clones are a known gap in these copies; in checked studies unresolved V genes cover under half, and the rest lacks a known reason. V, J and clone size are those of that table, while D and trimming were read from the DNA. Recorded for this sample are 100,000 to 150,000 clones; 81% of them occurred a single time. Clones ranked in the top ten supply about 3.9% of the sample.

The V and J segments used are TRBV6-5 and TRBJ1-1; 9 central nucleotides agree with TRBD1. Sequences were obtained from PBMCs. This clonotype was sampled from a man aged 18-30 years in good health and CMV-seropositive. CDR3 reads: CASSTGQGEAFF. The DNA sequence is as follows: TGTGCCAGCAGTACGGGACAGGGTGAAGCTTTCTTT.